This T cell receptor beta chain came from a study of cytomegalovirus exposure and HLA in healthy donors. Concerning this clone itself: The junction and the germline gene differ at one end; a read error may be behind it.

CDR1 and CDR2 (germline): SSHAT, FNYEAQ (reference sequence). The CDR3 runs 15 residues. Though probably carrying unrecorded immune exposures, donors were nominally healthy at sampling. 13 Jbeta primers and 60 Vbeta primers were used for the PCR. Produced via immunoSEQ multiplex PCR; TCRdb's table is partial and in-frame only. The sample has around 170,000 clones; over 70% are singletons. This clonotype was sampled from a man aged 45 to 65 in good health and CMV-seronegative. The sample was PBMCs. The J gene is TRBJ2-5, the V gene TRBV7-7; the match to TRBD1 covers 10 bases. The chain's CDR3 is CASSLVPTGGETQYF. DNA for the CDR3: TGTGCTAGCAGCTTAGTCCCGACAGGGGGCGAGACCCAGTACTTC. Drawing the rest from reference TRBV7-7 and TRBJ2-5, the complete variable domain is GAGVSQSPRYKVTKRGQDVTLRCDPISSHATLYWYQQALGQGPEFLTYFNYEAQPDKSGLPSDRFSAERPEGSISTLTIQRTEQRDSAMYRCASSLVPTGGETQYFGPGTRLLVL.